This TCR beta chain derives from a study of blood T cell repertoires in COVID-19. Study-wide context: COVID-19 samples, acute and convalescent, were from the United States, Italy and Spain. Sources were T cells, B-cell-depleted T cells, or PBMCs; the material itself was cDNA or gDNA.

As originally analysed: Reference gene primer amplification gave estimated nucleated cell counts. The assay was immunoSEQ multiplex PCR, and TCRdb's table has in-frame clones only and misses some. D and trimming were read from the DNA, whereas the V and J calls and clone size are those reported in that table. The sample lists about 200,000 clones; approximately 83% were seen once. Germline CDR1 reads SEHNR; CDR2 reads FQNEAQ (reference sequence). V lost 1 base and J lost 0, with 8 bases in between. The CDR3 runs to 15 residues. Sequenced input: peripheral blood. The chain uses TRBV7-9 and TRBJ2-3, with D tentatively TRBD2 (5 bases). The receptor was isolated from a middle-aged man with acute or convalescent COVID-19. The CDR3: CASSLGGISTDTQYF. The CDR3 DNA reads as TGTGCCAGCAGCTTAGGAGGGATTAGCACAGATACGCAGTATTTT. The full variable domain, its missing parts supplied by reference TRBV7-9 and TRBJ2-3, is DTGVSQNPRHKITKRGQNVTFRCDPISEHNRLYWYRQTLGQGPEFLTYFQNEAQLEKSRLLSDRFSAERPKGSFSTLEIQRTEQGDSAMYLCASSLGGISTDTQYFGPGTRLTVL.